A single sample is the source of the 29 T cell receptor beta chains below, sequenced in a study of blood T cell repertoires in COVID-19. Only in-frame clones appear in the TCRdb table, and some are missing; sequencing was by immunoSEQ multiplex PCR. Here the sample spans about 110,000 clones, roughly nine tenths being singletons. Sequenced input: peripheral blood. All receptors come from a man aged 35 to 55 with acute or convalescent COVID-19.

CDR3 amino acids: CASGLVLSVSGANVLTF. In DNA, the CDR3 is TGTGCTAGTGGTTTGGTACTCTCCGTCTCTGGGGCCAACGTCCTGACTTTC. The chain is built from TRBV12-5 and TRBJ2-6; D unresolved. Germline CDR1 reads LGHNT; CDR2 reads FRNRAP. The CDR3 covers 17 residues. V was cut by 0 bases and J by 0 bases, with 9 bases left in between.

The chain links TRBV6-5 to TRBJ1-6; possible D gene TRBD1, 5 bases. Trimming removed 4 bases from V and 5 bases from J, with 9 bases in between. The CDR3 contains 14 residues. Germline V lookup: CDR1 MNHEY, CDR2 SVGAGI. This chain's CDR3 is CASSLDTNNSPLHF. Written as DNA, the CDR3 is TGTGCCAGCAGTTTGGACACGAATAATTCACCCCTCCACTTT.

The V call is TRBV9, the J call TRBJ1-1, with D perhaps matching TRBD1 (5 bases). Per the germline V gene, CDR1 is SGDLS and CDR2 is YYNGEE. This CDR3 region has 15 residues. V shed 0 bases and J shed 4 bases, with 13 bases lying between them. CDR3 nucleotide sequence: TGTGCCAGCAGCGTAGAGGGGTTTAGGGGCACTGAAGCTTTCTTT. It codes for CASSVEGFRGTEAFF.

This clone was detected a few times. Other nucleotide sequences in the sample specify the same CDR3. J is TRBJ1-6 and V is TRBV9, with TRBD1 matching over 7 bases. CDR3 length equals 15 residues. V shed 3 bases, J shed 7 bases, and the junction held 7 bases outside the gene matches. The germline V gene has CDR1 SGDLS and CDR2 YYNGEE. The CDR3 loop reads CASSGTGTENSPLHF. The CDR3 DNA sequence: TGTGCCAGCAGCGGCACAGGGACAGAGAATTCACCCCTCCACTTT. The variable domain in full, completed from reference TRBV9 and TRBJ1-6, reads DSGVTQTPKHLITATGQRVTLRCSPRSGDLSVYWYQQSLDQGLQFLIQYYNGEERAKGNILERFSAQQFPDLHSELNLSSLELGDSALYFCASSGTGTENSPLHFGNGTRLTVT.

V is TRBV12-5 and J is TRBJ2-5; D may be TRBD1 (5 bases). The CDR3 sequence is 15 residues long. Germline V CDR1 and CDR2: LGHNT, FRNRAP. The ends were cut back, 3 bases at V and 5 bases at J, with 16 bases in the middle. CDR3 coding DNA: TGTGCTAGTGGTTTAGACAGAAGACCTCTTGAGACCCAGTACTTC. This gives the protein CASGLDRRPLETQYF.

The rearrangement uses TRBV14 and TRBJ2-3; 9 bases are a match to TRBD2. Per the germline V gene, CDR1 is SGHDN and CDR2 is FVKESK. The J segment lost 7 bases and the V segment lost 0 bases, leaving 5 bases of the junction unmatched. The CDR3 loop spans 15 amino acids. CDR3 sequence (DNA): TGTGCCAGCAGCCAAGATAGCGGGGGAGTGAATACGCAGTATTTT. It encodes CASSQDSGGVNTQYF.

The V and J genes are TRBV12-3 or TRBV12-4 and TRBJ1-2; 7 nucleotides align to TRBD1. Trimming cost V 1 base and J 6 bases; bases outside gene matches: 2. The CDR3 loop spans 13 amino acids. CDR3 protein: CASSLGQGHGYTF. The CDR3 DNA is TGTGCCAGCAGTTTAGGACAGGGACATGGCTACACCTTC.

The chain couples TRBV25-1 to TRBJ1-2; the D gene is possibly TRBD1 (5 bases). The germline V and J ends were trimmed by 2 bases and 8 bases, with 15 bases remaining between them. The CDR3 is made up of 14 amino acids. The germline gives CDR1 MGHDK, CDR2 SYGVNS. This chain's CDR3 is CASSEPSRGDGYTF. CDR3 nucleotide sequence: TGTGCCAGCAGTGAACCCTCCCGCGGGGACGGCTACACCTTC.

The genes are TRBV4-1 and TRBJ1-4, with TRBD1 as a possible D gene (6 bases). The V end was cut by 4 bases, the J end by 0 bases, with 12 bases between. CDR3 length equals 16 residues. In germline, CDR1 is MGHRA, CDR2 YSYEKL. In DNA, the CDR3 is TGCGCCAGCAGCCGCCGGGACACAACAACTAATGAAAAACTGTTTTTT. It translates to CASSRRDTTTNEKLFF.

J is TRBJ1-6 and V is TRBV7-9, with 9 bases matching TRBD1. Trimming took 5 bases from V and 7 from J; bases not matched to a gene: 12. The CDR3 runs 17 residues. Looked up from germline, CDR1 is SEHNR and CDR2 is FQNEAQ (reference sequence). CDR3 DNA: TGTGCCAGCAGCCGATACCCCCGGGACAGGGTCAATTCACCCCTCCACTTT. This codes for CASSRYPRDRVNSPLHF.

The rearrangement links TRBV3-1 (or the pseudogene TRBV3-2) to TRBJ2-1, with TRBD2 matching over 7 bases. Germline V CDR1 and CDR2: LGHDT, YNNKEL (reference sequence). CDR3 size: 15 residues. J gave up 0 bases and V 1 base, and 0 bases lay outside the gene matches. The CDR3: CASSQVAGSYNEQFF. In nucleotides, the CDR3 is TGTGCCAGCAGCCAAGTAGCGGGCTCCTACAATGAGCAGTTCTTC.

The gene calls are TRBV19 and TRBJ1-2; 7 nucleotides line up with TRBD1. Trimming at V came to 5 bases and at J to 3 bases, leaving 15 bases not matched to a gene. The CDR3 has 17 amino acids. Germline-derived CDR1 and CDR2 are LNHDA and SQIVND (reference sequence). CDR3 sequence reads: CASSLTGEWTEDYGYTF. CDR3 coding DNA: TGTGCCAGTAGTCTCACAGGGGAGTGGACGGAGGACTATGGCTACACCTTC.

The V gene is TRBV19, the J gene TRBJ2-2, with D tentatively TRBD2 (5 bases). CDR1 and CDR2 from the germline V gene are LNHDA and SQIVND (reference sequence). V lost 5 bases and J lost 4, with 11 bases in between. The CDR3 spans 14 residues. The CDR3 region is CASSPARATGELFF. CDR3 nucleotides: TGTGCCAGTAGTCCCGCGCGGGCCACCGGGGAGCTGTTTTTT.

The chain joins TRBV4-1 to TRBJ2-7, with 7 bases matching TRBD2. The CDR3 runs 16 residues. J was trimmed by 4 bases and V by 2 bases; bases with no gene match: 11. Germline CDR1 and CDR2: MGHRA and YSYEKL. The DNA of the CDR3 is TGCGCCAGCAGCCAAACCCTAGCGGACTCCATATACGAGCAGTACTTC. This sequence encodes CASSQTLADSIYEQYF.

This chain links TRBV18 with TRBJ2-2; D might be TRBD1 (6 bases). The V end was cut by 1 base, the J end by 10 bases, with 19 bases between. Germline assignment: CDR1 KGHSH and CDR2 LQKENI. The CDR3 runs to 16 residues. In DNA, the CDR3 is TGTGCCAGCTCACCACTCAGACAGGTCGGACGGGAGGAGCTGTTTTTT. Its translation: CASSPLRQVGREELFF.

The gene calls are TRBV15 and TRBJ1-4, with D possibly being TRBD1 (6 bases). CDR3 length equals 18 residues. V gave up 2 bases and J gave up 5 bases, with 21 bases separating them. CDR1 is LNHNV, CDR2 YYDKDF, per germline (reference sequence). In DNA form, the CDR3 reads TGTGCCACCAGCAGATCCGACCTAGGACAGTCGGGAAATGAAAAACTGTTTTTT. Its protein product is CATSRSDLGQSGNEKLFF.

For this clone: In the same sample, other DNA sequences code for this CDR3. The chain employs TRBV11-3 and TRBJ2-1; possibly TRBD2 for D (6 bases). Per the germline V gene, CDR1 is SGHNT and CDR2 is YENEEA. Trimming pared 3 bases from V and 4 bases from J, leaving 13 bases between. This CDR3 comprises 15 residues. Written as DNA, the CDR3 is TGTGCCAGCAGCTTGGCCAGCGGGTCTTACAATGAGCAGTTCTTC. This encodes CASSLASGSYNEQFF.

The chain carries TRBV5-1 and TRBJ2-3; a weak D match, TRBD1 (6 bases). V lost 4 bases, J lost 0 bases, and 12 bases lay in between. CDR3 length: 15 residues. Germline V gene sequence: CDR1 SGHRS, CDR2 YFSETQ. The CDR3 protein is CASSQPGASTDTQYF. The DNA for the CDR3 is TGCGCCAGCAGCCAACCAGGGGCGAGCACAGATACGCAGTATTTT.

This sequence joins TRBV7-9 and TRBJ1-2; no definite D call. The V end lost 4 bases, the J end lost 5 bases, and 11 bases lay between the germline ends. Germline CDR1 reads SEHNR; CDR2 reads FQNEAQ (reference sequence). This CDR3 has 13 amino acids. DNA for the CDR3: TGTGCCAGCAGCTCCCCGGGTTCGTATGGCTACACCTTC. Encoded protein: CASSSPGSYGYTF.

CDR3 residues: CASSLVLGGTGELFF. The CDR3 DNA reads as TGTGCCAGCAGCTTGGTGCTAGGGGGCACCGGGGAGCTGTTTTTT. The chain recombines TRBV5-6 with TRBJ2-2; perhaps TRBD1 as D (6 bases). The CDR3 is 15 residues long. Trimming took 0 bases from V and 4 from J, leaving 10 bases between them. Germline lookup yields CDR1 SGHDT and CDR2 YYEEEE. Full variable domain (rest looked up from reference TRBV5-6 and TRBJ2-2): DAGVTQSPTHLIKTRGQQVTLRCSPKSGHDTVSWYQQALGQGPQFIFQYYEEEERQRGNFPDRFSGHQFPNYSSELNVNALLLGDSALYLCASSLVLGGTGELFFGEGSRLTVL.

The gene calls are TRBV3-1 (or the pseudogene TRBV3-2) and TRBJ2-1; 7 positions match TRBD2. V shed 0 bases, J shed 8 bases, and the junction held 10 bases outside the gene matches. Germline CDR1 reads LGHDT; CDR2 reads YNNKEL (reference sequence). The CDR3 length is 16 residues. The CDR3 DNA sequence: TGTGCCAGCAGCCAAGAGTGGGGGGGGTCCATGGATGAGCAGTTCTTC. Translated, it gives CASSQEWGGSMDEQFF.

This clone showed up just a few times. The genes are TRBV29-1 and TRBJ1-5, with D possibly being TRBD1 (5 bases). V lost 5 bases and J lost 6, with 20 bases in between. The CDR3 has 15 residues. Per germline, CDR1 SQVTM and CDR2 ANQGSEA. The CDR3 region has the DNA TGCAGCGTTTCGGAGGGGATACTGGGTGGTCAGCCCCAGCATTTT. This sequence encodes CSVSEGILGGQPQHF. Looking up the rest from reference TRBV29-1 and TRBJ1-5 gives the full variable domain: SAVISQKPSRDICQRGTSLTIQCQVDSQVTMMFWYRQQPGQSLTLIATANQGSEATYESGFVIDKFPISRPNLTFSTLTVSNMSPEDSSIYLCSVSEGILGGQPQHFGDGTRLSIL.

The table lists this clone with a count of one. The CDR3 bases are TGTGCCAGCAGCCTTGGGACAGTTGGGGGCTACACCTTC. This encodes CASSLGTVGGYTF. The V call is TRBV6-5, the J call TRBJ1-2; 7 nucleotides agree with TRBD1. The CDR3 loop spans 13 amino acids. Losses at the gene ends were 6 bases for V and 8 bases for J; bases not matched to a gene: 9. The germline V gene encodes CDR1 MNHEY and CDR2 SVGAGI.

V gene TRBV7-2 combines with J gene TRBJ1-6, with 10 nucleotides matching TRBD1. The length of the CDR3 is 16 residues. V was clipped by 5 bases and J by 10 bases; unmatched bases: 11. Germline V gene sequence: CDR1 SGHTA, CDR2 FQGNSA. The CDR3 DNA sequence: TGTGCCAGCAGCCTTGACTCGACAGGGGGCGGATCACCCCTCCACTTT. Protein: CASSLDSTGGGSPLHF.

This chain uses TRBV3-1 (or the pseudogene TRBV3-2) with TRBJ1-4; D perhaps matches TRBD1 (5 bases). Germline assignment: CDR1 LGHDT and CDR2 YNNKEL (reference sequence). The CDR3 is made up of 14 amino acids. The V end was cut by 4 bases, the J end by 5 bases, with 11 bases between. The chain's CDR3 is CASSPIGANEKLFF. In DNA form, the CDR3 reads TGTGCCAGCAGCCCCATTGGGGCGAATGAAAAACTGTTTTTT.

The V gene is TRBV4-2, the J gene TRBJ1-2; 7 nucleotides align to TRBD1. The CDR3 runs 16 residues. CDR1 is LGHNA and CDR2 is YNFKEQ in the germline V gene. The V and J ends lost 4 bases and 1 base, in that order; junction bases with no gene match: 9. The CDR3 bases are TGTGCCAGCAGCCCTCAACCAGGGGGTATTAACTATGGCTACACCTTC. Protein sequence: CASSPQPGGINYGYTF.

The CDR3 here is CASSEGRGHEQYF. DNA of the CDR3: TGTGCCAGCAGTGAAGGCAGGGGGCACGAGCAGTACTTC. The V and J genes are TRBV6-1 and TRBJ2-7; 8 nucleotides match TRBD1. Per germline, CDR1 MNHNS and CDR2 SASEGT. V dropped 1 base and J dropped 5; count of bases not matched to a gene: 1. The CDR3 contains 13 residues.

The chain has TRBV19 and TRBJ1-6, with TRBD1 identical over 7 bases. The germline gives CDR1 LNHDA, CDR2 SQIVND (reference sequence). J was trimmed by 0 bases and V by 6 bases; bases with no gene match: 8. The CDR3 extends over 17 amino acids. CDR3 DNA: TGTGCCAGTAGCCGACAGGGCGGAAACTCCTATAATTCACCCCTCCACTTT. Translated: CASSRQGGNSYNSPLHF.

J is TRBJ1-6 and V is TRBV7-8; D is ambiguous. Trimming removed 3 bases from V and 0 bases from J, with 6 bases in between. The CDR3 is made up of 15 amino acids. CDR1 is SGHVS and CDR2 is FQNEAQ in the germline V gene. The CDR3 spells CASSLHSSYNSPLHF. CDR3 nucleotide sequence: TGTGCCAGCAGCTTGCATAGCTCCTATAATTCACCCCTCCACTTT.